This entry features one T cell receptor (beta chain) sequence. Germline and junction disagree at one end, which may indicate a read error. This entry belongs to a study of blood T cell repertoires in COVID-19. As for the study in general: Researchers got acute and convalescent COVID-19 samples from the United States, Italy and Spain. PBMCs, B-cell-depleted T cells, or T cells provided the cDNA or gDNA that made up the material.

CDR1 is SSHAT and CDR2 is FNYEAQ in the germline V gene (reference sequence). CDR3 length equals 16 residues. Original data processing: The authors estimated nucleated cell counts from reference gene primer amplification. The protocol was immunoSEQ multiplex PCR, while the TCRdb copy is restricted to in-frame clones and leaves out a portion. D and trimming were read from the DNA, whereas the V and J calls and clone size are those reported in that table. The data show some 220,000 clones, with around 85% seen just once and more than 2% held by the top ten. The sample was peripheral blood. The sequence came from a woman aged 65 to 85 with COVID-19, enrolled during active disease. The genes are TRBV7-7 and TRBJ2-2, with a weak D call TRBD1 (6 bases). The CDR3 DNA reads as TGTGCTAGCAGCTCCAGGACAGAAATGAACACCGGGGAGCTGTTTTTT. Its translation: CASSSRTEMNTGELFF.